This T cell receptor (beta chain) was sequenced in a study of blood T cell repertoires in COVID-19. Overall study: In each case, the material was cDNA or gDNA derived from T cells, B-cell-depleted T cells, or PBMCs.

This clone was observed a few times. Measured with immunoSEQ multiplex PCR; TCRdb has only the in-frame clones, and not every one. The table records more than 4,000 clones, 70% to 90% of them present only once. Germline loops: CDR1 MNHNS, CDR2 SASEGT. The CDR3 extends over 13 amino acids. Trimming removed 3 bases from V and 8 bases from J, with 8 bases in between. This chain connects TRBV6-1 to TRBJ1-6; D is unclear. Source material: peripheral blood. The receptor was isolated from a woman at least 80 years old with acute or convalescent COVID-19. The CDR3 loop reads CASSDQVDSPLHF. The CDR3 nucleotides are TGTGCCAGCAGTGACCAGGTAGATTCACCCCTCCACTTT.